This T cell receptor (beta chain) is from a study of blood T cell repertoires in COVID-19. For the study at large: From the United States, Italy and Spain came samples of acute and convalescent COVID-19.

CDR3 length equals 15 residues. Germline V lookup: CDR1 MNHEY, CDR2 SVGAGI. Trimming left V 0 bases short and J 4 bases short, with 13 bases between. This clone occurred once. TCRdb's copy holds only in-frame clones and misses some; the assay was immunoSEQ multiplex PCR. Of approximately 76,000 clones in the sample, roughly 86% were seen once. The source material was peripheral blood. V is TRBV6-5 and J is TRBJ2-7, with a possible D match to TRBD1 (8 bases). This sequence originates from a woman in her sixties or seventies with acute or convalescent COVID-19. Here the CDR3 reads CASSYSLQGGYEQYF. The DNA for the CDR3 is TGTGCCAGCAGTTACTCGCTACAGGGGGGGTACGAGCAGTACTTC.